The subject of this entry is one T cell receptor (beta chain). After removal of 4 bases from V and 6 bases from J, the junction contained 9 bases not matched to a gene. The CDR3 is 14 residues long. Germline loops: CDR1 SGDLS, CDR2 YYNGEE. One entry per CDR3 protein, called by TCRdb with MiXCR from the RT-PCR reads. This table holds about 680,000 distinct CDR3 sequences, 12% to 15% found once. The receptor was derived from a female donor in good health, serving as a healthy control. Input material: memory CD4+ T cells from blood. J is TRBJ2-7 and V is TRBV9; 8 positions agree with TRBD1. Written as DNA, the CDR3 is TGTGCCAGCAGCCCCCAACCAGGGGGCGGCGAGCAGTACTTC. This sequence encodes CASSPQPGGGEQYF.